The 21 T cell receptor beta chains below all came from one sample that was sequenced in a study of blood T cell repertoires in COVID-19. The protocol was immunoSEQ multiplex PCR, while the TCRdb copy is restricted to in-frame clones and leaves out a portion. Among 40,000 or so clones listed, around 87% were seen once. Sequenced: peripheral blood. Source of these receptors: a man between 60 and 75 years old with active or convalescent COVID-19.

This clone was seen only once. The chain couples TRBV5-1 to TRBJ1-1; 11 bases align to TRBD1. Germline V lookup: CDR1 SGHRS, CDR2 YFSETQ. There are 14 residues in the CDR3. Losses at the gene ends were 4 bases for V and 4 bases for J; bases not matched to a gene: 3. CDR3: CASSKGTGGTEAFF. DNA for the CDR3: TGCGCCAGCAGCAAGGGGACAGGGGGCACTGAAGCTTTCTTT.

CDR3 sequence (DNA): TGTGCCAGCAGGCGATCCAGCGCCGGGGAGCTGTTTTTT. This encodes CASRRSSAGELFF. The chain links TRBV27 to TRBJ2-2; D is ambiguous. The CDR3 runs to 13 residues. Germline CDR1 and CDR2: MNHEY and SMNVEV (reference sequence). Trimming took 6 bases from V and 6 from J, leaving 11 bases between them.

The DNA of the CDR3 is TGTGCCAGCAGCCAAGTCCAGGGAAAACTGTTTTTT. As protein: CASSQVQGKLFF. This chain connects TRBV14 to TRBJ1-4; weak D call: TRBD1 (5 bases). Germline values: CDR1 SGHDN, CDR2 FVKESK. The CDR3 sequence is 12 residues long. V gave up 1 base and J gave up 10 bases, with 7 bases separating them.

The rearrangement links TRBV28 to TRBJ1-1; TRBD1 might be the D (6 bases). The ends were cut back, 6 bases at V and 3 bases at J, with 20 bases in the middle. Germline lookup yields CDR1 MDHEN and CDR2 SYDVKM. This CDR3 comprises 16 residues. The CDR3 here is CASSEPRQASYTEAFF. CDR3 coding DNA: TGTGCCAGCAGCGAGCCCCGACAGGCCTCCTACACTGAAGCTTTCTTT.

The V call is TRBV5-4, the J call TRBJ2-2; 10 bases fit TRBD2. The CDR3 is 16 amino acids. Germline CDR1 is SGHNT and CDR2 is YYREEE (reference sequence). Trimming at V came to 0 bases and at J to 4 bases, leaving 3 bases not matched to a gene. The CDR3 nucleotides read TGTGCCAGCAGCTTGGGAGCGGGAGGGCCCACCGGGGAGCTGTTTTTT. Translating gives CASSLGAGGPTGELFF.

This clone was counted only a few times. V gene TRBV30 combines with J gene TRBJ1-5, with D possibly TRBD1 on 5 matching bases. The CDR3 consists of 14 residues. Trimming removed 1 base at V and 5 bases at J, with 12 bases between. Germline CDR1 reads GTSNPN; CDR2 reads SVGIG (reference sequence). In nucleotides, the CDR3 is TGTGCCTGGAGTGCAGGGCGGGAGGATCAGCCCCAGCATTTT. This encodes CAWSAGREDQPQHF.

This chain links TRBV27 with TRBJ2-2, with 7 nucleotides matching TRBD1. Germline V gene lookup returns CDR1 MNHEY and CDR2 SMNVEV (reference sequence). This CDR3 has 14 amino acids. J lost 3 bases, V lost 6 bases, and 4 bases had no gene match. The chain's CDR3 is CASSSGQHTGELFF. Here the CDR3 DNA reads TGTGCCAGCAGCTCGGGACAGCACACCGGGGAGCTGTTTTTT.

This rearrangement joins TRBV7-9 to TRBJ2-1; D possibly corresponds to TRBD1 (5 bases). Trimming removed 11 bases at V and 7 bases at J, with 12 bases between. CDR1 and CDR2 from the germline V gene are SEHNR and FQNEAQ (reference sequence). CDR3 length: 11 residues. DNA of the CDR3: TGTGCCGGACACACTGGGAATGAGCAGTTCTTC. It is translated as CAGHTGNEQFF.

Concerning this clone: One junction end disagrees with the germline gene, perhaps due to a read error. The V gene is TRBV20-1, the J gene TRBJ1-2; perhaps TRBD1 as D (5 bases). CDR1 is DFQATT and CDR2 is SNEGSKA in the germline V gene (reference sequence). The CDR3 covers 10 residues. CDR3: CERQGQGYTF. DNA of the CDR3: TGTGAAAGGCAGGGCCAGGGCTACACCTTC.

The genes are TRBV6-9 and TRBJ2-3; 11 nucleotides match TRBD2. The ends lost 4 bases at V and 1 base at J; junction bases unmatched: 7. The germline gives CDR1 MNHGY, CDR2 SVAAGI. The CDR3 sequence is 17 residues long. In nucleotides, the CDR3 is TGTGCCAGCAGTTTGGGCAAACTAGCGGGAGGCACAGATACGCAGTATTTT. Its protein is CASSLGKLAGGTDTQYF.

This CDR3 is CASSSSVAGTEAFF. CDR3 nucleotide sequence: TGCGCCAGCAGCTCAAGCGTCGCGGGCACTGAAGCTTTCTTT. This sequence joins TRBV4-3 and TRBJ1-1; D call uncertain. CDR3 length equals 14 residues. V lost 5 bases and J lost 4, with 14 bases in between. Germline CDR1 is LGHNA and CDR2 is YSLEER.

The chain carries TRBV5-4 and TRBJ1-5; D may be TRBD1 (5 bases). Germline loops: CDR1 SGHNT, CDR2 YYREEE (reference sequence). The V end lost 4 bases, the J end lost 2 bases, and 13 bases lay between the germline ends. The CDR3 covers 15 residues. The CDR3 nucleotides read TGTGCCAGCAGCGCAGGGCCCATGGGCAATCAGCCCCAGCATTTT. It translates to CASSAGPMGNQPQHF.

The chain carries TRBV19 and TRBJ1-1; D gene unclear. The germline CDR1 and CDR2 sequences are LNHDA and SQIVND (reference sequence). Trimming took 4 bases from V and 7 from J, leaving 10 bases between them. The CDR3 is made up of 12 amino acids. In DNA, the CDR3 is TGTGCCAGTAGTACGTCAGGCTTTGAAGCTTTCTTT. Its protein product is CASSTSGFEAFF.

The chain employs TRBV9 and TRBJ2-1; 7 nucleotides align to TRBD2. Losses at the gene ends were 1 base for V and 0 bases for J; bases not matched to a gene: 7. Per the germline V gene, CDR1 is SGDLS and CDR2 is YYNGEE. The CDR3 covers 17 residues. CDR3 bases: TGTGCCAGCAGCGTATCTGCGGGAGAGTTCTCCTACAATGAGCAGTTCTTC. This encodes CASSVSAGEFSYNEQFF.

The rearrangement uses TRBV19 and TRBJ2-1; 8 nucleotides line up with TRBD2. V shed 4 bases and J 4 bases; nucleotides not matched to a gene: 6. The CDR3 totals 15 residues. CDR1 LNHDA and CDR2 SQIVND come from the germline V gene (reference sequence). The CDR3 DNA is TGTGCCAGTAGTACTCGGGAGGGCCTTTACAATGAGCAGTTCTTC. Encoded protein: CASSTREGLYNEQFF.

In its sample, this clone was seen once. V is TRBV27 and J is TRBJ2-1; 13 nucleotides align to TRBD2. Germline CDR1 reads MNHEY; CDR2 reads SMNVEV (reference sequence). Trimming at V came to 0 bases and at J to 10 bases, leaving 3 bases not matched to a gene. The CDR3 length is 15 residues. DNA for the CDR3: TGTGCCAGCAGTTTATCCGGACTAGCGGGAGAAGAGCAGTTCTTC. Translation gives CASSLSGLAGEEQFF.

The chain couples TRBV28 to TRBJ2-7; 14 bases line up with TRBD2. V lost 5 bases, J lost 4 bases, and 13 bases stayed unmatched. Germline values: CDR1 MDHEN, CDR2 SYDVKM. The CDR3 contains 18 residues. This CDR3 reads CASSRIPGLAGVLYEQYF. DNA of the CDR3: TGTGCCAGCAGTCGCATACCGGGACTAGCGGGAGTCCTTTACGAGCAGTACTTC. Full variable domain (remainder filled in from reference TRBV28 and TRBJ2-7): DVKVTQSSRYLVKRTGEKVFLECVQDMDHENMFWYRQDPGLGLRLIYFSYDVKMKEKGDIPEGYSVSREKKERFSLILESASTNQTSMYLCASSRIPGLAGVLYEQYFGPGTRLTVT.

This clone was detected only a few times. The chain joins TRBV6-5 to TRBJ1-6; D gene unclear. Germline V gene sequence: CDR1 MNHEY, CDR2 SVGAGI. This CDR3 is built from 13 residues. V lost 7 bases and J lost 7, with 11 bases in between. CDR3 coding DNA: TGTGCCAGCACGTCCGCGGGAAATTCACCCCTCCACTTT. It specifies CASTSAGNSPLHF.

The rearrangement uses TRBV5-6 and TRBJ2-1, with D unresolved. The CDR3 contains 13 residues. The germline V and J ends were trimmed by 5 bases and 2 bases, with 8 bases remaining between them. Germline CDR1 SGHDT, CDR2 YYEEEE. The CDR3 spells CASSVLTYNEQFF. As DNA, the CDR3 is TGTGCCAGCAGTGTCTTAACCTACAATGAGCAGTTCTTC. The variable domain in full, with the rest retrieved from reference TRBV5-6 and TRBJ2-1, is DAGVTQSPTHLIKTRGQQVTLRCSPKSGHDTVSWYQQALGQGPQFIFQYYEEEERQRGNFPDRFSGHQFPNYSSELNVNALLLGDSALYLCASSVLTYNEQFFGPGTRLTVL.

The chain combines TRBV9 with TRBJ2-1, with TRBD2 matching over 9 bases. The CDR3 loop spans 19 amino acids. V gave up 0 bases and J gave up 6 bases; unmatched junction bases: 16. The V gene's germline CDR1 is SGDLS and CDR2 YYNGEE. The CDR3 bases are TGTGCCAGCAGCGTAGTTTTGTCTAGCGGGGCGGTGGGTTCCAATGAGCAGTTCTTC. Translation: CASSVVLSSGAVGSNEQFF.

The chain couples TRBV19 to TRBJ2-1; 12 bases line up with TRBD2. The CDR3 is made up of 16 amino acids. After removal of 5 bases from V and 9 bases from J, the junction contained 11 bases not matched to a gene. CDR1 is LNHDA and CDR2 is SQIVND in the germline V gene (reference sequence). CDR3 loop: CASSVRLAGENREQFF. DNA of the CDR3: TGTGCCAGTAGTGTCCGACTAGCGGGAGAGAATCGTGAGCAGTTCTTC.